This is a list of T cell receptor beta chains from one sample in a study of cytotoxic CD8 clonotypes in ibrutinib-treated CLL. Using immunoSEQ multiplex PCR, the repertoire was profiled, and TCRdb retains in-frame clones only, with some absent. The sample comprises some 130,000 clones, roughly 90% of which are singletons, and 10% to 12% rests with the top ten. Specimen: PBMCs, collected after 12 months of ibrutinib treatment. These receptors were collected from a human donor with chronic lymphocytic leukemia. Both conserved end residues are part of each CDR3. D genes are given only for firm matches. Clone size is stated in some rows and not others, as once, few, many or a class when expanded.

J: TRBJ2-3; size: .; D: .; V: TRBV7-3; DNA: TGTGCCAGCAGCCCACACATGGGGGGCGGAACAGATACGCAGTATTTT; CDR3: CASSPHMGGGTDTQYF
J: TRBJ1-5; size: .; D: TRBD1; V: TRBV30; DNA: TGTGCCTGGGGACAGGGGATAGGCAATCAGCCCCAGCATTTT; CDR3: CAWGQGIGNQPQHF
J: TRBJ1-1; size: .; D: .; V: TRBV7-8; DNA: TGTGCCAGCAACAGAGGCGGGCGAACATTGAACACTGAAGCTTTCTTT; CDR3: CASNRGGRTLNTEAFF
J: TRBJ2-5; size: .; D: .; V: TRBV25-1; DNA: TGTGCCAGCAGTGAAGCTACGGGGAATCCAGAGACCCAGTACTTC; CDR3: CASSEATGNPETQYF
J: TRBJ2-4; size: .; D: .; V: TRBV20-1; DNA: TGCAGTGCTTCAGCCGGCGGCATTCAGTACTTC; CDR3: CSASAGGIQYF
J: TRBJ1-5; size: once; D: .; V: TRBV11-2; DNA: TGTGCCAGCGGTTTCGACCCCAATCAGCCCCAGCATTTT; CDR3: CASGFDPNQPQHF
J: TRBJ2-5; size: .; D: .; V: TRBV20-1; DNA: TGCAGTGCTAGAGATAAGGAGACCCAGTACTTC; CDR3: CSARDKETQYF
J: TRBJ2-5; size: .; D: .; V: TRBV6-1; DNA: TGTGCCACCCGGGACGTTCAAGAGACCCAGTACTTC; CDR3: CATRDVQETQYF
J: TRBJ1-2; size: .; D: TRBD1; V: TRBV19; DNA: TGTGCCAGTAGTATGGGACAGGAGGCCTTCTATGGCTACACCTTC; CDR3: CASSMGQEAFYGYTF
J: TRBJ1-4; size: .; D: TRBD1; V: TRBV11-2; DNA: TGTGCCAGCAGCCCGGGGGACAGTCCGAATGAAAAACTGTTTTTT; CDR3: CASSPGDSPNEKLFF
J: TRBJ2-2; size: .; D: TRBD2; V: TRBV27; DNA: TGTGCCAGCAGTCGCGGGAGGGCCTGGTGGGGGGAGCTGTTTTTT; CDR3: CASSRGRAWWGELFF
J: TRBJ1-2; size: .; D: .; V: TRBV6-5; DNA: TGTGCCAGCAGTTACGCGCCAGGGAAGATGGTTGGCTACACCTTC; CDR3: CASSYAPGKMVGYTF
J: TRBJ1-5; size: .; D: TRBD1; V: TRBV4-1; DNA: TGCGCCAGCAGCCAAGAAGGTGGACAGGCCGGGAATCAGCCCCAGCATTTT; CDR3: CASSQEGGQAGNQPQHF
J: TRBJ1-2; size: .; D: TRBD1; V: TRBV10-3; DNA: TGTGCCACCCTCGGACAGGCTGATGGCTACACCTTC; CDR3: CATLGQADGYTF
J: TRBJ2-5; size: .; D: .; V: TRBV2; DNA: TGTGCCAGCAGTGAAGTCCCTCTTCCAGAGACCCAGTACTTC; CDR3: CASSEVPLPETQYF
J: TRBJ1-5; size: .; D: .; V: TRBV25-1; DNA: TGTGCCAGGATAGAACAGGGCTACGACCAGCCCCAGCATTTT; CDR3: CARIEQGYDQPQHF
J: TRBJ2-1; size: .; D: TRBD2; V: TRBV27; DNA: TGTGCCAGCAGTGTACCGGGACTAGCGTACAATGAGCAGTTCTTC; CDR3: CASSVPGLAYNEQFF
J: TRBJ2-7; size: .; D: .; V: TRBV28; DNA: TGTGCCAGCAGTTCACCGGGACTGCATACCTACGAGCAGTACTTC; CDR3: CASSSPGLHTYEQYF
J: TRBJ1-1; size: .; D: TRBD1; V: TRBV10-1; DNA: TGCGCCAGCAGTGAACAGGGGACTGAAGCTTTCTTT; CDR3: CASSEQGTEAFF
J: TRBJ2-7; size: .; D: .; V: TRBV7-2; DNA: TGTGCCAGCAGCTCCCGGACAGTATACGAGCAGTACTTC; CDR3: CASSSRTVYEQYF
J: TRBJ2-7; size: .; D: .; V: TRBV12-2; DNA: TGTGCAAGTCGCTTAGTTTTTGGCTTAAGGGACTACGAGCAGTACTTC; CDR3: CASRLVFGLRDYEQYF
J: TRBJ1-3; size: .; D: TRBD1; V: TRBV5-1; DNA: TGCGCCAGCAGCTTGATGTCCCAGGGGGCCTCTGGAAACACCATATATTTT; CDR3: CASSLMSQGASGNTIYF
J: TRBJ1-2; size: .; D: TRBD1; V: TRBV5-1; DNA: TGCGCCAGCAGCTTGGCCTTGGACAGGGAAGATTTGGACTATGGCTACACCTTC; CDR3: CASSLALDREDLDYGYTF
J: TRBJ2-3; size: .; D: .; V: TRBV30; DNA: TGTGCCTGGAGTGTTGGTAGCTCTAGCACAGATACGCAGTATTTT; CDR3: CAWSVGSSSTDTQYF
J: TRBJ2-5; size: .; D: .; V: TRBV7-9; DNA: TGTGCCAGCAGCTTAAATACTCCAGAGACCCAGTACTTC; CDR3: CASSLNTPETQYF
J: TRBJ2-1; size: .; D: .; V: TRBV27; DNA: TGTGCCAGCAGTTTCGTTGGCAGTGAGCAGTTCTTC; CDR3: CASSFVGSEQFF
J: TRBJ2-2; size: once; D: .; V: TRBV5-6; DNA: TGTGCCAGCGGTGCCAACACCGGGGAGCTGTTTTTT; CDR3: CASGANTGELFF
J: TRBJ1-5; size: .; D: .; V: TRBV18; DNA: TGTGCCAGCTCACCCCTTCCAATAACAGACGTTAGCTCTTCGAATCAGCCCCAGCATTTT; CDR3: CASSPLPITDVSSSNQPQHF
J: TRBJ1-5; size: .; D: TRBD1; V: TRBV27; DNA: TGTGCCAGCAGTTTTTTGGGACAGGGCAATCAGCCCCAGCATTTT; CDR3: CASSFLGQGNQPQHF
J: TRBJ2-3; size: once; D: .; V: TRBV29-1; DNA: TGCAGCTCCACCGGGACAAAATTGGATACGCAGTATTTT; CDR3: CSSTGTKLDTQYF
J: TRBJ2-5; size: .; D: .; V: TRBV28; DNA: TGTGCCAGCAGGGACTGGCAGGGCCAAGAGACCCAGTACTTC; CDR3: CASRDWQGQETQYF
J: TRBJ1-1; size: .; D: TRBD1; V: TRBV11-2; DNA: TGTGCCAGCAGCTTAGTTTCAGGGGGGGTGGCTGAAGCTTTCTTT; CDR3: CASSLVSGGVAEAFF
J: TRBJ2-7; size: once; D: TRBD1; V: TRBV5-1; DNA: TGCGCCAGCAGCTCCCTAGGACAGGGGAAGTACTTC; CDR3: CASSSLGQGKYF
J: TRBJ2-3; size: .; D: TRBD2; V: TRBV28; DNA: TGTGCCAGCAGTCCTAGCGGGCCGGGGTTGGATACGCAGTATTTT; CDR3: CASSPSGPGLDTQYF
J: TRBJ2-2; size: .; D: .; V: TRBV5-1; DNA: TGCGCCAGCAGCTTGGTGTCAGGTGGGGAGCTGTTTTTT; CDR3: CASSLVSGGELFF
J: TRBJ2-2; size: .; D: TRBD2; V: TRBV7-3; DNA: TGTGCCAGCAGCTTAAGACCGGGACTAGCGGGTCAAAGGGCGGGTACCGGGGAGCTGTTTTTT; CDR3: CASSLRPGLAGQRAGTGELFF
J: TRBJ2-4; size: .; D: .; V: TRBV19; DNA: TGTGCCACTACCAGCGGTCTGGCCAAAAACATTCAGTACTTC; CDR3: CATTSGLAKNIQYF